This T cell receptor beta chain originates from a study of blood T cell repertoires in COVID-19 (dated by TCRdb to 2020 to 2022). The study in broad terms: Collaborator samples came from the United States, Italy and Spain and covered acute and convalescent phases of COVID-19. The repertoires were released in a freely available public database meant as a resource for research on the immune response to SARS-CoV-2. The dataset comprised deeply sampled blood TCRbeta repertoires from subjects exposed to, actively infected with, or recovered from COVID-19. Nearly every sample came with metadata listing a de-identified subject ID, COVID-19 status, age in years and sex. The samples were drawn from two sources: the first 160 participants of the ongoing ImmuneRACE study, and 1,200 or so subjects contributed by 6 global collaborators. HLA class I and class II types, where available, came from metadata supplied by the sample provider rather than from assay-based typing. The material from the prospective study consisted of cDNA or gDNA derived from T cells, B-cell-depleted T cells, or PBMCs. Study-wide conclusions, independent of this receptor: How much clinical and demographic metadata was included differed by source and by participant, and the metadata was provided uncurated.

From cysteine to phenylalanine, the CDR3 is 17 amino acids long. Only CDR3 DNA remains: 51 bases, in frame from the first base. From the germline V gene, CDR1 is ENHRY and CDR2 is SYGVKD. V is shortened by 7 bases, J by 2 bases, and the region joining them spans 22 bases. Regarding this clone: The antigen it recognizes is unknown. Base quality data are lacking; no much larger clone is found one base away.

TCRbeta CDR3 regions were amplified from genomic DNA using the immunoSEQ Assay, a bias-controlled multiplex PCR. Per the source publication's procedure: The number of nucleated cells in each sample was estimated by amplification of reference gene primers within the assay. To quantify the absolute abundance of each unique TCRbeta CDR3 rearrangement, sequence reads were collapsed and filtered. For each sample, productive Simpson clonality was calculated by taking the square root of Simpson's diversity index across productive rearrangements. TCRdb holds this immuneACCESS table with in-frame rearrangements only. Some clones are missing; in checked studies, unresolved V genes explain under half, and the rest has no known cause. The D gene and trimming were derived from the DNA, and the V and J assignments and clone size from that table. A total of hundreds of thousands of clones appear in this sample, about 90% of them only once. The biggest ten clones account for 2.5% to 4% of the sample.

Samples from volunteer blood donors who had recovered from COVID-19 were contributed by a second Seattle source. The collaborating institutions used their own protocols to collect whole blood in K2EDTA tubes. For TCRbeta analysis, collaborator samples were shipped as frozen whole blood, as isolated PBMCs, or as DNA extracted from either sample type. The chain is encoded by TRBV10-3 joined to TRBJ2-3, and perhaps TRBD1 as D gene, on 6 matching bases. The material sequenced was peripheral blood. This TCR was sampled from a young woman who had recovered from COVID-19. CDR3 region: CAIKSSVAGDTTDTQYF. The nucleotide sequence reads as follows: TGTGCCATCAAGAGCTCCGTGGCAGGGGATACCACAGATACGCAGTATTTT.